This entry is about one T cell receptor (beta chain). Its specificity is unknown. The sample comes from a study of T-cell memory formation after mild COVID-19. Overall study results and limits: Among contracting clones, CD4+ were mainly CM/EM and CD8+ enriched in EMRA.

After 5'RACE with constant-segment primers, TCR alpha and TCR beta cDNA libraries carrying sample barcodes and UMIs were obtained. Each CDR3 protein gets one entry after TCRdb re-called the 5' RACE reads with MiXCR. The sample yields around 340,000 distinct CDR3 sequences, roughly 21% seen once. CDR1 KGHDR and CDR2 SFDVKD come from the germline V gene. This CDR3 spans 14 amino acids. Trimming stripped 7 bases from V and 4 bases from J, with 13 bases between. Sample: PBMCs or a T cell subset sorted from them (not recorded which). V is TRBV24-1 and J is TRBJ1-5; possibly TRBD1 for D (5 bases). This clonotype was sampled from an adult woman who had mild COVID-19 (a few samples of this study predate the infection). Cell type and time point are not known. CDR3 region: CATRLLGGNQPQHF. CDR3 sequence (DNA): TGTGCCACCAGACTCCTGGGGGGAAATCAGCCCCAGCATTTT.